This is a list of T cell receptor beta chains from one sample in a study of cytomegalovirus exposure and HLA in healthy donors. TCRdb's table, derived via immunoSEQ multiplex PCR, lists solely in-frame clones and lacks some. Of roughly 100,000 clones listed, approximately 79% are singletons. The specimen was PBMCs. The receptors derive from a man aged 30 to 39 in good health and CMV-seropositive. Each CDR3 is given with its conserved first and last residue. Fields, in order: CDR3 length, D gene, clone size, J gene, V gene, CDR3 protein, CDR3 DNA. D genes are given only for firm matches. The size entry is marked missing in some rows and otherwise reads once, few, many or a size class.

13	-	few	TRBJ1-4	TRBV12-2	CASRSATNEKLFF	TGTGCAAGTCGCTCCGCAACTAATGAAAAACTGTTTTTT
11	-	-	TRBJ2-7	TRBV28	CASRLRYEQYF	TGTGCCAGCAGGCTGCGGTACGAGCAGTACTTC
15	-	-	TRBJ1-6	TRBV19	CASSIVPVYNSPLHF	TGTGCCAGTAGTATAGTCCCGGTCTATAATTCACCCCTCCACTTT
14	-	-	TRBJ2-1	TRBV15	CATSALRDNNGQFF	TGTGCCACCAGCGCCCTCCGGGACAACAATGGGCAGTTCTTC
15	-	-	TRBJ2-1	TRBV4-2	CASSPEYRDYNEQFF	TGTGCCAGCAGCCCAGAATACAGGGACTACAATGAGCAGTTCTTC
16	TRBD2	-	TRBJ2-3	TRBV5-1	CASSLVQGGRTDTQYF	TGCGCCAGCAGCTTGGTCCAGGGAGGGCGCACAGATACGCAGTATTTT
13	-	-	TRBJ2-7	TRBV5-1	CASSLDGAYEQYF	TGCGCCAGCAGCTTGGACGGGGCCTACGAGCAGTACTTC
15	-	-	TRBJ1-5	TRBV28	CASRSQVRDNQPQHF	TGTGCCAGCAGGTCACAGGTCCGCGACAATCAGCCCCAGCATTTT
13	-	-	TRBJ2-1	TRBV6-1	CASSDQGEDEQFF	TGTGCCAGCAGTGACCAGGGGGAGGATGAGCAGTTCTTC
15	-	-	TRBJ1-3	TRBV4-1	CASSQGAGSSNTIYF	TGCGCCAGCAGCCAAGGGGCGGGGAGTTCAAACACCATATATTTT
14	TRBD2	-	TRBJ2-5	TRBV10-1	CATQAGGNSETQYF	TGCGCCACTCAAGCGGGGGGTAACTCGGAGACCCAGTACTTC
14	TRBD1	-	TRBJ2-5	TRBV27	CASFSRDRKETQYF	TGTGCCAGCTTCTCCCGGGACAGAAAAGAGACCCAGTACTTC
17	TRBD2	-	TRBJ2-1	TRBV11-3	CASSLVFQRGAYNEQFF	TGTGCCAGCAGCTTAGTATTTCAGCGGGGGGCTTACAATGAGCAGTTCTTC
16	TRBD1	-	TRBJ1-5	TRBV7-2	CASSLAGTASNQPQHF	TGTGCCAGCAGCTTAGCGGGGACAGCAAGCAATCAGCCCCAGCATTTT
15	-	-	TRBJ2-7	TRBV7-9	CASSLEAHSLYEQYF	TGTGCCAGCAGCTTAGAAGCCCACAGCCTCTACGAGCAGTACTTC
14	TRBD1	-	TRBJ2-7	TRBV7-8	CASSLARTGGEQYF	TGTGCCAGCAGCTTAGCGCGGACAGGGGGCGAGCAGTACTTC
13	-	-	TRBJ1-5	TRBV7-3	CATRGRLNQPQHF	TGTGCCACTAGGGGCCGGCTGAATCAGCCCCAGCATTTT
15	-	few	TRBJ1-6	TRBV27	CASRSATSYNSPLHF	TGTGCCAGCAGATCAGCGACCTCCTATAATTCACCCCTCCACTTT
12	-	-	TRBJ1-2	TRBV11-2	CASSLDGYGYTF	TGTGCCAGCAGCTTAGACGGCTATGGCTACACCTTC
13	TRBD1	-	TRBJ1-6	TRBV29-1	CSAQGDRGSPLHF	TGCAGCGCCCAGGGGGACAGAGGTTCACCCCTCCACTTT
14	-	-	TRBJ1-3	TRBV7-2	CASSLARGGNTIYF	TGTGCCAGCAGCTTAGCGCGAGGTGGAAACACCATATATTTT
12	-	few	TRBJ2-2	TRBV15	CATSDYTGELFF	TGTGCCACCAGCGACTACACCGGGGAGCTGTTTTTT
13	TRBD1	-	TRBJ2-7	TRBV7-9	CASSPRTGNEQYF	TGTGCCAGCAGCCCCCGGACAGGGAACGAGCAGTACTTC
16	TRBD1	-	TRBJ1-1	TRBV10-3	CAISDKDRGRGAEAFF	TGTGCCATCAGTGACAAGGACAGGGGGCGCGGGGCTGAAGCTTTCTTT
16	TRBD1	-	TRBJ1-2	TRBV4-1	CASSRDRTATNYGYTF	TGCGCCAGCAGCCGGGACAGGACTGCAACTAACTATGGCTACACCTTC
17	TRBD1	-	TRBJ2-3	TRBV9	CASSFASGTGRTDTQYF	TGTGCCAGCAGCTTCGCCTCCGGGACAGGTCGGACAGATACGCAGTATTTT
14	-	-	TRBJ2-7	TRBV4-1	CASSPGKTGYEQYF	TGCGCCAGCAGCCCGGGAAAGACAGGCTACGAGCAGTACTTC
14	TRBD1	-	TRBJ2-1	TRBV7-7	CASSPDRGKGEQFF	TGTGCTAGCAGCCCGGACAGGGGGAAGGGTGAGCAGTTCTTC
16	TRBD1	-	TRBJ1-1	TRBV5-1	CASSLEGANFYTEAFF	TGCGCCAGCAGCCTGGAGGGGGCTAATTTTTACACTGAAGCTTTCTTT
14	TRBD1	-	TRBJ1-4	TRBV5-1	CASSLRGGGEKLFF	TGCGCCAGCAGCTTGCGAGGGGGCGGCGAAAAACTGTTTTTT
13	-	-	TRBJ2-7	TRBV6-5	CASRSGLPYEQYF	TGTGCCAGCAGATCGGGACTCCCCTACGAGCAGTACTTC
14	-	-	TRBJ2-1	TRBV4-1	CASSHSGDYNEQFF	TGCGCCAGCAGCCATAGCGGAGATTACAATGAGCAGTTCTTC
14	TRBD2	once	TRBJ2-3	TRBV30	CACPRAGGQDTQYF	TGTGCCTGCCCGAGGGCGGGGGGGCAAGATACGCAGTATTTT
13	-	once	TRBJ1-5	TRBV30	CASSDITNQPQHF	TGTGCCTCTTCGGACATCACCAATCAGCCCCAGCATTTT
15	TRBD2	-	TRBJ2-1	TRBV6-6	CASSPSGGGYNEQFF	TGTGCCAGCAGTCCTAGCGGGGGGGGCTACAATGAGCAGTTCTTC
17	-	once	TRBJ2-3	TRBV5-4	CASSHLPAGPSTDTQYF	TGTGCCAGCAGCCATCTCCCGGCGGGGCCTAGCACAGATACGCAGTATTTT
13	-	-	TRBJ2-3	TRBV2	CASSTGWGDTQYF	TGTGCCAGCAGTACGGGGTGGGGAGATACGCAGTATTTT
14	TRBD1	-	TRBJ2-1	TRBV19	CASTLGTGGHEQFF	TGTGCCAGTACCCTCGGGACAGGGGGACATGAGCAGTTCTTC
17	-	-	TRBJ1-4	TRBV5-1	CASSSTGIISQDEKLFF	TGCGCCAGCAGCTCAACAGGGATAATTTCGCAGGATGAAAAACTGTTTTTT